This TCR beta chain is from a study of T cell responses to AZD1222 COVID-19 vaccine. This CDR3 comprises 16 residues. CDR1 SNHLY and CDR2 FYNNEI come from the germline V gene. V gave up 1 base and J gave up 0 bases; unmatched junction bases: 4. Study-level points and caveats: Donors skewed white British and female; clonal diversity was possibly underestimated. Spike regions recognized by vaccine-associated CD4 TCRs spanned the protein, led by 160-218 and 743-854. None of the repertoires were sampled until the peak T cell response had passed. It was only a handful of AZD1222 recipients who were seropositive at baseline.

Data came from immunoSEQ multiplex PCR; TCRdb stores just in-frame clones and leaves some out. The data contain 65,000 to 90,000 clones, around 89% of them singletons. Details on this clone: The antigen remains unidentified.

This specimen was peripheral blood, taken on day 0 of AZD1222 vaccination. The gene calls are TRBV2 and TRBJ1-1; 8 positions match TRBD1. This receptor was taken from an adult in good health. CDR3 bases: TGTGCCAGCAGTGAAGTGGCAGGGGGCCTGAACACTGAAGCTTTCTTT. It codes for CASSEVAGGLNTEAFF.